This T cell receptor beta chain was captured by sequencing in a study of T cell repertoires in cytomegalovirus infection. Whole-study context: Public signatures in TCR beta pointed to CMV infection and matching HLA type.

TCRdb processed the reads anew with MiXCR; each CDR3 protein has one entry. Of under 850,000 distinct CDR3 sequences listed, approximately 40% were seen once; the top ten hold 2.8%. Study-level findings and limits: People with CMV and the relevant HLA were identified by cumulative public TCR beta family frequency. In two of eight donors, the top clonotype was HLA-C-restricted CMV-specific.

Note on this clonotype: What it recognizes is unknown.

The origin of this receptor is a human donor in good health (CMV status not recorded). Some clones in this sample may be carry-over from other donors' samples. Sequencing used PBMCs.

CDR3 sequence (DNA): TGTGCCAGCAGCTTAGAGGGCCGTGGTGAACTGTTTTTT. Its protein is CASSLEGRGELFF. The chain uses TRBV7-9 and TRBJ1-4; D is uncertain. Trimming pared 1 base from V and 12 bases from J, leaving 12 bases between. The CDR3 runs 13 residues. CDR1 is SEHNR and CDR2 is FQNEAQ in the germline V gene (reference sequence). The variable domain in full, completed from reference TRBV7-9 and TRBJ1-4, reads DTGVSQNPRHKITKRGQNVTFRCDPISEHNRLYWYRQTLGQGPEFLTYFQNEAQLEKSRLLSDRFSAERPKGSFSTLEIQRTEQGDSAMYLCASSLEGRGELFFGSGTQLSVL.